Below are 21 T cell receptor beta chains sequenced from a single sample in a study of blood T cell repertoires in COVID-19. Repertoires were generated with immunoSEQ multiplex PCR, while TCRdb's copy carries only in-frame clones and drops some. This table has over 130,000 clones, approximately 88% appearing once. The sample was peripheral blood. These receptors originate from a human donor in a cohort sampled during active COVID-19.

The table lists this clone with a few counts. The CDR3 spells CASSRSGISGNTIYF. DNA for the CDR3: TGTGCCAGCAGCCGCTCGGGGATCTCTGGAAACACCATATATTTT. The chain has TRBV11-2 and TRBJ1-3; D remains ambiguous. V was shortened by 5 bases and J by 0 bases, with 11 bases between the two germline ends. Germline loops: CDR1 SGHAT, CDR2 FQNNGV. The CDR3 sequence is 15 residues long. The entire variable domain, with the rest obtained from reference TRBV11-2 and TRBJ1-3, is as follows: EAGVAQSPRYKIIEKRQSVAFWCNPISGHATLYWYQQILGQGPKLLIQFQNNGVVDDSQLPKDRFSAERLKGVDSTLKIQPAKLEDSAVYLCASSRSGISGNTIYFGEGSWLTVV.

The chain carries TRBV5-1 and TRBJ2-3; 7 bases align to TRBD2. The CDR3 consists of 15 residues. Germline V gene lookup returns CDR1 SGHRS and CDR2 YFSETQ. Trimming cost V 3 bases and J 0 bases; bases outside gene matches: 4. CDR3 sequence: CASSSGGSSTDTQYF. The CDR3 nucleotides read TGCGCCAGCAGCTCGGGGGGTTCGAGCACAGATACGCAGTATTTT.

This clone appeared once. The CDR3 DNA follows: TGCGCCAGCAGCCTGGGGACAGGTGACAATCAGCCCCAGCATTTT. Protein product: CASSLGTGDNQPQHF. This chain links TRBV5-1 with TRBJ1-5; 8 bases agree with TRBD1. The V and J ends lost 4 bases and 3 bases, in that order; junction bases with no gene match: 6. The CDR3 sequence is 15 residues long. Germline V gene sequence: CDR1 SGHRS, CDR2 YFSETQ.

This clone was seen many times. This chain uses TRBV30 with TRBJ2-7, with TRBD1 matching 7 bases. V shed 3 bases, J shed 3 bases, and the junction held 11 bases outside the gene matches. The CDR3 has 15 residues. Per germline, CDR1 GTSNPN and CDR2 SVGIG (reference sequence). In DNA, the CDR3 is TGTGCCTGGAGATTTCGGGGACAGTTCCGCTACGAGCAGTACTTC. Protein: CAWRFRGQFRYEQYF. The variable domain in full, with the rest retrieved from reference TRBV30 and TRBJ2-7, is SQTIHQWPATLVQPVGSPLSLECTVEGTSNPNLYWYRQAAGRGLQLLFYSVGIGQISSEVPQNLSASRPQDRQFILSSKKLLLSDSGFYLCAWRFRGQFRYEQYFGPGTRLTVT.

This clone was seen once. This chain connects TRBV7-9 to TRBJ2-3, with 13 bases identical to TRBD2. The CDR3 consists of 14 residues. In germline, CDR1 is SEHNR, CDR2 FQNEAQ (reference sequence). CDR3 sequence (DNA): TGTGCAGACGGACTAGCGGGGGACCCAGATACGCAGTATTTT. Translated, it gives CADGLAGDPDTQYF.

This chain's CDR3 is CASRTDTPHYGYTF. The CDR3 DNA is TGTGCCAGTAGGACGGACACCCCGCACTATGGCTACACCTTC. V is TRBV19 and J is TRBJ1-2, with D possibly being TRBD1 (5 bases). Germline V lookup: CDR1 LNHDA, CDR2 SQIVND (reference sequence). This CDR3 has 14 residues. V lost 6 bases, J lost 3 bases, and 14 bases lay in between.

V is TRBV15 and J is TRBJ1-5; 8 nucleotides match TRBD1. The CDR3 has 16 residues. CDR1 and CDR2 from the germline V gene are LNHNV and YYDKDF (reference sequence). Trimming removed 0 bases from V and 6 bases from J; junction bases left unmatched: 7. The CDR3 nucleotides are TGTGCCACCAGCAGAGATGTAACAGGGGGATCTCAGCCCCAGCATTTT. This encodes CATSRDVTGGSQPQHF.

V is TRBV7-7 and J is TRBJ2-7, with 11 bases aligning to TRBD2. This CDR3 is 13 amino acids long. The V and J ends lost 4 bases and 6 bases, in that order; junction bases with no gene match: 2. The germline V gene encodes CDR1 SSHAT and CDR2 FNYEAQ (reference sequence). CDR3 residues: CASSSGLAGEQYF. The CDR3 DNA reads TGTGCCAGCAGCTCCGGACTAGCGGGCGAGCAGTACTTC.

The chain has TRBV4-2 and TRBJ1-4; TRBD1 is a possible D gene (5 bases). The CDR3 consists of 17 residues. V was pared by 4 bases and J by 2 bases, with 17 bases between. Germline loops: CDR1 LGHNA, CDR2 YNFKEQ. CDR3 protein: CASSPITGSGTNEKLFF. CDR3 coding DNA: TGTGCCAGCAGCCCGATCACAGGTAGCGGGACTAATGAAAAACTGTTTTTT.

The chain employs TRBV27 and TRBJ2-2; 10 bases fit TRBD1. The CDR3 spans 17 residues. V was pared by 7 bases and J by 4 bases, with 12 bases of the junction left unmatched. From germline, CDR1 is MNHEY and CDR2 SMNVEV (reference sequence). DNA of the CDR3: TGTGCCAGCAATTTTCCCAAGACAGGGGGCATCACCGGGGAGCTGTTTTTT. It specifies CASNFPKTGGITGELFF.

V usage is TRBV5-1 and J usage is TRBJ1-2, with 8 positions matching TRBD1. CDR1 is SGHRS, CDR2 YFSETQ, per germline. J was trimmed by 8 bases and V by 2 bases; bases with no gene match: 8. CDR3 length: 14 amino acids. CDR3 protein: CASSLGDRGEGYTF. CDR3 DNA: TGCGCCAGCAGCTTAGGAGACAGGGGTGAGGGCTACACCTTC.

The chain has TRBV15 and TRBJ2-4; TRBD1 aligns across 8 bases. Per the germline V gene, CDR1 is LNHNV and CDR2 is YYDKDF (reference sequence). The length of the CDR3 is 16 residues. The trim removed 3 bases at V and 10 bases at J, leaving 14 bases unmatched. CDR3 DNA sequence: TGTGCCACCAGCAGGGCTGTGTTCCAGACAGGGGATATTCAGTACTTC. It is translated as CATSRAVFQTGDIQYF.

The rearrangement links TRBV19 to TRBJ2-3, with TRBD2 as a possible D gene (6 bases). Per germline, CDR1 LNHDA and CDR2 SQIVND (reference sequence). The CDR3 is 13 amino acids. V gave up 5 bases and J gave up 5 bases, with 11 bases separating them. As DNA, the CDR3 is TGTGCCAGTAGTGAGGGAGGAGGAGATACGCAGTATTTT. This translates into CASSEGGGDTQYF.

The V gene is TRBV29-1, the J gene TRBJ2-1, with TRBD2 identical over 8 bases. The trim removed 2 bases at V and 10 bases at J, leaving 7 bases unmatched. The CDR3 consists of 13 residues. Germline CDR1 SQVTM, CDR2 ANQGSEA. CDR3 nucleotide sequence: TGCAGCGTTGAAAGGCTAGCGGGCCAAGAGCAGTTCTTC. It encodes CSVERLAGQEQFF.

J is TRBJ1-2 and V is TRBV10-3; the match to TRBD1 covers 9 bases. The CDR3 length is 12 residues. V lost 8 bases and J lost 6; bases outside the gene matches: 4. CDR1 and CDR2 from the germline V gene are ENHRY and SYGVKD. CDR3: CAIQQGAHGYTF. CDR3 in DNA: TGTGCCATCCAACAGGGGGCTCATGGCTACACCTTC.

The chain is built from TRBV19 and TRBJ2-1, with 8 bases identical to TRBD1. Germline V CDR1 and CDR2: LNHDA, SQIVND (reference sequence). The CDR3 has 13 residues. J was trimmed by 9 bases and V by 6 bases; bases with no gene match: 7. The CDR3 DNA reads TGTGCCAGTAGGGGGACAGGTATCAGTGAGCAGTTCTTC. Amino acids: CASRGTGISEQFF.

The V gene is TRBV28, the J gene TRBJ1-2, with 7 bases matching TRBD1. The CDR3 spans 14 residues. Germline V CDR1 and CDR2: MDHEN, SYDVKM. Trimming took 2 bases from V and 6 from J; bases not matched to a gene: 6. The CDR3 protein is CASSLIRGIDGYTF. The CDR3 DNA sequence: TGTGCCAGCAGTTTAATCAGGGGGATAGATGGCTACACCTTC.

The J gene is TRBJ1-2, the V gene TRBV20-1; no firm D call. This CDR3 has 11 amino acids. V was shortened by 5 bases and J by 8 bases, with 12 bases between the two germline ends. Germline V gene sequence: CDR1 DFQATT, CDR2 SNEGSKA (reference sequence). CDR3 nucleotides: TGCAGTGCTTTAGCGGTGGGGGGCTACACCTTC. Its protein is CSALAVGGYTF.

V gene TRBV20-1 combines with J gene TRBJ2-7, with D uncertain. This CDR3 comprises 11 residues. CDR1 and CDR2 from the germline V gene are DFQATT and SNEGSKA (reference sequence). Trimming took 1 base from V and 6 from J, leaving 7 bases between them. The DNA for the CDR3 is TGCAGTGCTAGAGCTGGCCTCGAGCAGTACTTC. This codes for CSARAGLEQYF.

The rearrangement links TRBV11-3 to TRBJ2-7, with a weak D call TRBD2 (5 bases). This CDR3 has 13 residues. Deletions cut 1 base from V and 7 bases from J, with 11 bases between. CDR1 is SGHNT, CDR2 YENEEA, per germline. This chain's CDR3 is CASSLAGPGEQYF. The CDR3 nucleotides are TGTGCCAGCAGCTTAGCGGGTCCGGGGGAGCAGTACTTC.

This clone was found once. The chain links TRBV12-3 or TRBV12-4 to TRBJ2-2; D might be TRBD2 (6 bases). V lost 8 bases and J 5 bases, leaving 12 bases between the germline ends. The CDR3 runs 13 residues. CDR3 DNA: TGTGCCAGCCACCGGGCGGGGACCGGGGAGCTGTTTTTT. Translated, it gives CASHRAGTGELFF.